This T cell receptor (beta chain) originates from a study of blood T cells in healthy people across ages (dated by TCRdb to between 2014 and 2016). At the level of the whole study: Template switching captured roughly one uniquely barcoded TCR beta cDNA molecule per two T cells in model experiments. For two donors (one aged 18 to 30 and one aged 80 or older), the study analyzed two additional independent replicas of 1 million unique cDNA reads from the same blood draw. Using deep sequencing normalized with unique cDNA molecular identifiers, the study measured how TCR beta repertoire diversity changes with age. Four age groups were formed from the donors: young (average 16 years), middle-aged (approximately 40), aged (approximately 60) and long-lived (more than 75).

Note on this clonotype: The target of this receptor is not known. Per-base qualities were not stored, and no clone one base away is much larger.

The roughly 39 donors, aged about 6 to 95 years, were systemically healthy Caucasian individuals from Russia. Each donor gave around 9.9 milliliters of peripheral blood, collected into EDTA-treated Vacutainer tubes. Ficoll-Paque density-gradient centrifugation was used to isolate PBMCs, with at least 7 million per sample. Trizol reagent was used to extract total RNA from PBMCs, with at least 5.5 micrograms per sample. The percentages of naive CD45RAhigh/CD27high T cells were determined by flow cytometry on a PBMC aliquot from every donor. Findings and caveats that apply to the study as a whole: Because donor CMV infection status was unknown, age-related changes in expanded clonotypes were potentially confounded. Because profiling used bulk unsorted PBMCs, naive and antigen-experienced compartments could not be compared conclusively. There was a strong correlation between observed TCR beta diversity and the percentage of naive T cells measured by flow cytometry. As age increased, observed TCR beta diversity per million T cells dropped in a roughly linear way, and a significant reduction was already evident by age roughly 36. Total diversity estimates from one million sequenced T cells were considered lower bounds and underestimates. Compared with the aged group, more naive CD4+ T cells, fewer expanded clones and increased TCR diversity were shown by the long-lived group, suggesting age selection.

V loses 7 bases, J loses 4 bases, and the germline ends lie 10 bases apart. As encoded in the germline V gene (reference sequence), CDR1 is SEHNR while CDR2 is FQNEAQ. Spanning cysteine to phenylalanine, the CDR3 consists of 12 amino acids. The entry retains the CDR3 DNA only, 36 bases that are in frame from base 1. The method behind the library was 5' RACE. Instrument used: Illumina HiSeq 2500. A second PCR of roughly 7 to 12 cycles was run with a J-beta primer mix and a sample-barcoded 5' primer. A template-switch 5' adaptor carrying 12 random nucleotides introduced a unique molecular identifier onto each TCR beta cDNA molecule. Each sample yielded at least 2.5 million CDR3-containing paired-end reads. All of the RNA was converted into first-strand cDNA using the Mint cDNA synthesis kit, with a TRBC-specific oligonucleotide serving as the primer. Following uracil-DNA glycosylase treatment, a first 18-cycle PCR with universal primers M1SS and BC2_uni_R was performed on all cDNA. On the study's bioinformatics: Each sample was normalized by randomly selecting 1 million high-quality reads, each carrying a distinct molecular identifier. Reads with shared molecular identifiers were discarded instead of being binned into consensus sequences. MiTCR, with a Q25 quality threshold and the strictest error-elimination algorithm, was used for CDR3 identification, clonotype clustering and error correction. A nonparametric unseen species model with Euler transformation was used to estimate lower-bound total TCR beta diversity. TCRdb reworked the public reads: Q25 trimming with fastp, MiXCR clone assembly, productive beta chains retained. Rows with one shared CDR3 protein collapse into an entry with the most common genes and DNA. V and J calls and clone size were set by TCRdb, not the authors. This sample has more than 1,000,000 distinct CDR3 sequences in its table, and around 27% of those were observed once. The ten biggest clones cover about 0.8% of the sample.

The sample also formed part of further work on T cells of mothers and their children. As the second study states: Nine systemically healthy Caucasian individuals served as donors, namely three mothers together with their six children. cDNA synthesis used all of the extracted RNA, with roughly 1.5 ug of RNA in each 15 ul reaction. In the second PCR, the M1S primer introduced both the sample barcodes and 2-4 random nucleotides. Each mother yielded over 8 million TCR beta CDR3 reads and each child 3 million to 3.5 million reads. Thymic selection similarly shapes TCR recombination output in related and unrelated pairs, with minor effect from inherited differences. Normalized repertoire overlap was always slightly but never significantly higher in related than unrelated mother-child pairs. No persistent microchimeric T cell clones were detected, at a sensitivity of approximately 100 clones per million clonotypes. To look for features that set related mother-child pairs apart from unrelated individuals, the researchers ran deep NGS to compare the TCR beta repertoires of mothers and children. Mothers averaged about 37 +/- 4 years of age and children averaged around 10 +/- 4 years. After adapter ligation with NEBNext reagents, the libraries were sequenced on Illumina HiSeq 2000 with 100+100 nt paired-end reads. To prevent cross-contamination, the mother and child libraries were prepared one month apart and sequenced in separate runs. Each donor had between about 450,000 and 2,100,000 distinct TCR beta clonotypes identified. Naive TCR beta clonotypes were estimated from low-frequency clonotypes matched to each donor's FACS-determined naive share, without sorting.

The sequence links TRBV7-9 to TRBJ1-1, with the D gene call left open. The TCR sequence derives from a girl between 2 and 10 years old in good health. The sequencing input was blood. The DNA reads as follows: TGTGCCAGCACCTCCGCGGGCACTGAAGCTTTCTTT. The translation is CASTSAGTEAFF. The CDR3 plus the reference TRBV7-9 and TRBJ1-1 genes for the other parts give the full variable domain: DTGVSQNPRHKITKRGQNVTFRCDPISEHNRLYWYRQTLGQGPEFLTYFQNEAQLEKSRLLSDRFSAERPKGSFSTLEIQRTEQGDSAMYLCASTSAGTEAFFGQGTRLTVV.